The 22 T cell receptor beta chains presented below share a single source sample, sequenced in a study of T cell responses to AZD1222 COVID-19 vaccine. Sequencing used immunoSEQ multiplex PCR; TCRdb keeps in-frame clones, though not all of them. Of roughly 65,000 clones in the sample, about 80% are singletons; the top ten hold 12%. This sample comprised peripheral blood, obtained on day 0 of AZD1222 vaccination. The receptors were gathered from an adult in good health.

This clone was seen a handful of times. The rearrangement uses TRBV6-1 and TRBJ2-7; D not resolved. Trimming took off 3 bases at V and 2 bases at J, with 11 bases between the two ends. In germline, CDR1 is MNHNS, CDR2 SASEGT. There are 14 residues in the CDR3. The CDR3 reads CASSDGEVAYEQYF. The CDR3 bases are TGTGCCAGCAGTGACGGAGAGGTTGCCTACGAGCAGTACTTC.

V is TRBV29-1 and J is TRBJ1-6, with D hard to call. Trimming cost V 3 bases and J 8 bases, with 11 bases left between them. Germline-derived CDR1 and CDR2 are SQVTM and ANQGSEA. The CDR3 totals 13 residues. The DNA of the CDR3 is TGCAGCGTTGATCCTCTGCGGGATTCACCCCTCCACTTT. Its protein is CSVDPLRDSPLHF.

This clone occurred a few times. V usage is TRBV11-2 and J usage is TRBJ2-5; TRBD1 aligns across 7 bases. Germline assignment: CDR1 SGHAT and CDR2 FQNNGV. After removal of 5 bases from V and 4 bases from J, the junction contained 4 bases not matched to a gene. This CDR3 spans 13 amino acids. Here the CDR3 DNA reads TGTGCCAGCAGCCCCGGACAGGTAGAGACCCAGTACTTC. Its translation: CASSPGQVETQYF.

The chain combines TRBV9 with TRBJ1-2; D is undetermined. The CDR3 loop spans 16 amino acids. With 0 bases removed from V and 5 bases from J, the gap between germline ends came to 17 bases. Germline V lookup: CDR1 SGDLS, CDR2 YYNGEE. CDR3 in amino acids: CASSVGDVPRVYGYTF. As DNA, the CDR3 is TGTGCCAGCAGCGTAGGTGACGTCCCTAGAGTTTATGGCTACACCTTC. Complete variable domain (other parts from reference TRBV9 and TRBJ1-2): DSGVTQTPKHLITATGQRVTLRCSPRSGDLSVYWYQQSLDQGLQFLIQYYNGEERAKGNILERFSAQQFPDLHSELNLSSLELGDSALYFCASSVGDVPRVYGYTFGSGTRLTVV.

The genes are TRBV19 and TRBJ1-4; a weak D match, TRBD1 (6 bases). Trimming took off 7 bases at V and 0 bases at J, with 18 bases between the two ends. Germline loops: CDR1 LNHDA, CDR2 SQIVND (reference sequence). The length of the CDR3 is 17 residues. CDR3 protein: CASTPWGGPTTNEKLFF. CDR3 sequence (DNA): TGTGCCAGTACTCCATGGGGGGGCCCGACAACTAATGAAAAACTGTTTTTT. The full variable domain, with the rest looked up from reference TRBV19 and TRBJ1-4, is DGGITQSPKYLFRKEGQNVTLSCEQNLNHDAMYWYRQDPGQGLRLIYYSQIVNDFQKGDIAEGYSVSREKKESFPLTVTSAQKNPTAFYLCASTPWGGPTTNEKLFFGSGTQLSVL.

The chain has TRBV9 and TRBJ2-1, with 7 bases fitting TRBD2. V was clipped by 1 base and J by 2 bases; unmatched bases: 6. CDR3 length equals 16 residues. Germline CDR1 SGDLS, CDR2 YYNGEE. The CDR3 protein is CASSVPSGTPYNEQFF. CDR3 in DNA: TGTGCCAGCAGCGTACCCAGCGGGACTCCCTACAATGAGCAGTTCTTC.

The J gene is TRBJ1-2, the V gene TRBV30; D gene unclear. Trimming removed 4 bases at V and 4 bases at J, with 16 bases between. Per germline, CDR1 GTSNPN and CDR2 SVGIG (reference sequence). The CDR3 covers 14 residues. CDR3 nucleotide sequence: TGTGCCTGGATGACGGCGGACCACTTCTATGGCTACACCTTC. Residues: CAWMTADHFYGYTF.

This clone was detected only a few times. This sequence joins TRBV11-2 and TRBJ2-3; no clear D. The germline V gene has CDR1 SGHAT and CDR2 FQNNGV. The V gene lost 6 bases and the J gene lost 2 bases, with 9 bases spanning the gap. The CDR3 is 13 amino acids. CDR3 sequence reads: CASRIQDTDTQYF. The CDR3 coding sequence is TGTGCCAGCAGGATACAAGACACAGATACGCAGTATTTT. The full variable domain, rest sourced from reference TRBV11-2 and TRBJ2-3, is EAGVAQSPRYKIIEKRQSVAFWCNPISGHATLYWYQQILGQGPKLLIQFQNNGVVDDSQLPKDRFSAERLKGVDSTLKIQPAKLEDSAVYLCASRIQDTDTQYFGPGTRLTVL.

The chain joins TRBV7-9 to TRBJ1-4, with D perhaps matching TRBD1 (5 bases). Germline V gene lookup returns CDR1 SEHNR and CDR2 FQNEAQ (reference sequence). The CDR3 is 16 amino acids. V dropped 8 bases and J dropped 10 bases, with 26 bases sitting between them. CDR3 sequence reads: CASLGTDLERTGKLFF. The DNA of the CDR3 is TGTGCCAGCCTAGGGACGGACCTTGAAAGAACGGGAAAACTGTTTTTT.

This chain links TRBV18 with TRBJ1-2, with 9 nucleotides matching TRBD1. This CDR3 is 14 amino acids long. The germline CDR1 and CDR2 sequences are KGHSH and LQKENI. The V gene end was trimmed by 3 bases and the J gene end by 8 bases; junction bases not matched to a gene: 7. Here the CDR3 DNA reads TGTGCCAGCTCACCCGGACAGGGGAATAGAGGCTACACCTTC. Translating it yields CASSPGQGNRGYTF.

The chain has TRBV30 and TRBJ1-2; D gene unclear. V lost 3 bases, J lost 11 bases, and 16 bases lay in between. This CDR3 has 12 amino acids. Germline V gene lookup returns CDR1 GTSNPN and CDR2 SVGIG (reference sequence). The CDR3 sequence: CAWSAQRSLYTF. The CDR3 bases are TGTGCCTGGAGCGCACAAAGGTCCCTTTACACCTTC.

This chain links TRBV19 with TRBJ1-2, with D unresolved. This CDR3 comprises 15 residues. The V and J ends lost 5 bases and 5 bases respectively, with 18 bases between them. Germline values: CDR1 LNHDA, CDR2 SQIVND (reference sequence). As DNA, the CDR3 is TGTGCCAGTAGTCCCCCCCCTGGGTTGTCATATGGCTACACCTTC. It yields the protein CASSPPPGLSYGYTF.

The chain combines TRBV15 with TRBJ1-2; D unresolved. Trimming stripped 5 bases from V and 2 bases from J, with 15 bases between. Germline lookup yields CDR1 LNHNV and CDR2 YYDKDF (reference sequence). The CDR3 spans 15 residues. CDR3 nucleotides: TGTGCCACCAGCCCCGGGGAGGGAAACAACTATGGCTACACCTTC. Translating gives CATSPGEGNNYGYTF.

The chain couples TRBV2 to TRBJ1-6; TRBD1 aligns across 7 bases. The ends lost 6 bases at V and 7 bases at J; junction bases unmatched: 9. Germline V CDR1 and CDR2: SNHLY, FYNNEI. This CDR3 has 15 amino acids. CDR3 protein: CASRFPGQTNSPLHF. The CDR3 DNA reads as TGTGCCAGCAGGTTTCCGGGACAGACAAATTCACCCCTCCACTTT. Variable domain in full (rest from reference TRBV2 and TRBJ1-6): EPEVTQTPSHQVTQMGQEVILRCVPISNHLYFYWYRQILGQKVEFLVSFYNNEISEKSEIFDDQFSVERPDGSNFTLKIRSTKLEDSAMYFCASRFPGQTNSPLHFGNGTRLTVT.

CDR3 nucleotides: TGTGCCAGCTCACCTAGGCACACCCAAAACGAGCAGTACTTC. Translated: CASSPRHTQNEQYF. This rearrangement joins TRBV18 to TRBJ2-7; no clear D gene. Germline CDR1 KGHSH, CDR2 LQKENI. The CDR3 is made up of 14 amino acids. With 3 bases removed from V and 5 bases from J, the gap between germline ends came to 14 bases. The full variable domain, in which reference TRBV18 and TRBJ2-7 provide the parts outside the CDR3, is NAGVMQNPRHLVRRRGQEARLRCSPMKGHSHVYWYRQLPEEGLKFMVYLQKENIIDESGMPKERFSAEFPKEGPSILRIQQVVRGDSAAYFCASSPRHTQNEQYFGPGTRLTVT.

CDR3 sequence: CASSVGGVMKTQYF. DNA of the CDR3: TGTGCCAGCAGCGTAGGGGGGGTCATGAAGACCCAGTACTTC. This chain uses TRBV9 with TRBJ2-5; TRBD2 is a possible D gene (6 bases). This CDR3 comprises 14 residues. Trimming removed 0 bases at V and 6 bases at J, with 12 bases between. Germline V gives CDR1 SGDLS, CDR2 YYNGEE.

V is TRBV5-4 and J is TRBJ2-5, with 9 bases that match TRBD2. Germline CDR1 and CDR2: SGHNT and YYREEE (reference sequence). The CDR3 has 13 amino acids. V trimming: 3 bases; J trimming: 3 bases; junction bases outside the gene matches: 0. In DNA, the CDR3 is TGTGCCAGCAGCTGGACTAGCGAAGAGACCCAGTACTTC. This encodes CASSWTSEETQYF.

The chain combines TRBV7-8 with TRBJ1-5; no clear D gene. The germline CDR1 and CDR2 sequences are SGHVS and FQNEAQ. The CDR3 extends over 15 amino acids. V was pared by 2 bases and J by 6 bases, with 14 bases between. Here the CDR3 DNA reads TGTGCCAGCAGCTTATATGCGGCTGCTATTCAGCCCCAGCATTTT. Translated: CASSLYAAAIQPQHF.

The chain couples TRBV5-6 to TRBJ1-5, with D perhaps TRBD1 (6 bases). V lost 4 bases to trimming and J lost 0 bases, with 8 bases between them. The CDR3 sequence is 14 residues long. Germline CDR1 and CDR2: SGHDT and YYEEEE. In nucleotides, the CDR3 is TGTGCCAGCAGCACAGGGATTAGCAATCAGCCCCAGCATTTT. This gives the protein CASSTGISNQPQHF.

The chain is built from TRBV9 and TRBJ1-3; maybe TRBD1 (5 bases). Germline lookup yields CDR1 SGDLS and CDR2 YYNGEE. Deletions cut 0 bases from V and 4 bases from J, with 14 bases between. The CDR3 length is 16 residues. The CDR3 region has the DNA TGTGCCAGCAGCGTAGGATATGATGGGGCCGGAAACACCATATATTTT. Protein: CASSVGYDGAGNTIYF. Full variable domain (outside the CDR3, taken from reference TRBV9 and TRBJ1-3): DSGVTQTPKHLITATGQRVTLRCSPRSGDLSVYWYQQSLDQGLQFLIQYYNGEERAKGNILERFSAQQFPDLHSELNLSSLELGDSALYFCASSVGYDGAGNTIYFGEGSWLTVV.

The CDR3 DNA follows: TGTGCCAGCAGCCCTAGCGGGGGCCGGGAGCTGTTTTTT. Amino acid sequence: CASSPSGGRELFF. This sequence joins TRBV5-4 and TRBJ2-2; 10 bases match TRBD2. The length of the CDR3 is 13 residues. Trimming removed 4 bases from V and 9 bases from J; junction bases left unmatched: 3. CDR1 is SGHNT, CDR2 YYREEE, per germline (reference sequence).

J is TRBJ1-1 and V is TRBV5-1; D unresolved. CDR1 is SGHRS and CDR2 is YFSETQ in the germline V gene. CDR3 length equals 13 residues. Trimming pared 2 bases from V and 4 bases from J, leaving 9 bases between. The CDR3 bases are TGCGCCAGCAGCTTATCGGTTCGCACTGAAGCTTTCTTT. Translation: CASSLSVRTEAFF.